These 10 T cell receptor beta chains were sequenced from one sample in a study of shared clonotypes between healthy human individuals. The repertoire was sequenced with immunoSEQ multiplex PCR; TCRdb's copy has only in-frame clones and lacks some. This sample has 400,000 to 600,000 clones; almost 80% occur once, and the top ten carry 12%. Sample: PBMCs. These receptors all come from a woman aged 40 to 55 in good health. Some clones in this sample may be carry-over from other donors' samples.

The chain couples TRBV4-2 to TRBJ2-1; 11 bases map to TRBD2. V lost 5 bases and J lost 0; bases outside the gene matches: 9. There are 18 residues in the CDR3. Germline values: CDR1 LGHNA, CDR2 YNFKEQ. This CDR3 is CASSNPSGGMSSYNEQFF. CDR3 coding DNA: TGTGCCAGCAGCAACCCTAGCGGGGGGATGAGCTCCTACAATGAGCAGTTCTTC.

This chain connects TRBV7-3 to TRBJ2-5, with TRBD2 matching over 7 bases. There are 15 residues in the CDR3. The germline CDR1 and CDR2 sequences are SGHTA and FQGTGA. The trim removed 5 bases at V and 5 bases at J, leaving 11 bases unmatched. The CDR3 sequence: CASSLGGPSEETQYF. DNA of the CDR3: TGTGCCAGCAGCCTGGGAGGGCCGAGTGAGGAGACCCAGTACTTC.

V is TRBV11-2 and J is TRBJ2-3; D assignment may be TRBD1 or TRBD2 (6 bases each). CDR3 length: 16 amino acids. CDR1 is SGHAT and CDR2 is FQNNGV in the germline V gene. V dropped 0 bases and J dropped 2 bases, with 12 bases sitting between them. The CDR3 loop is CASSLEGRGLTDTQYF. The DNA of the CDR3 is TGTGCCAGCAGCTTAGAAGGTCGGGGGCTCACAGATACGCAGTATTTT.

The V and J genes are TRBV4-1 and TRBJ2-5, with D uncertain. The CDR3 is 12 residues long. CDR1 is MGHRA and CDR2 is YSYEKL in the germline V gene. Trimming cost V 4 bases and J 5 bases, with 8 bases left between them. In DNA form, the CDR3 reads TGCGCCAGCAGCCTAGATTTTGAGACCCAGTACTTC. Translation gives CASSLDFETQYF.

The chain uses TRBV7-2 and TRBJ2-7; D is ambiguous. This CDR3 is built from 14 residues. V lost 0 bases and J 3 bases, leaving 9 bases between the germline ends. Germline CDR1 SGHTA, CDR2 FQGNSA. CDR3: CASSLADAVYEQYF. CDR3 nucleotide sequence: TGTGCCAGCAGCTTAGCGGATGCCGTCTACGAGCAGTACTTC.

This rearrangement joins TRBV29-1 to TRBJ2-5; D might be TRBD2 (7 bases). The CDR3 length is 13 residues. CDR1 and CDR2 from the germline V gene are SQVTM and ANQGSEA. The germline V and J ends were trimmed by 5 bases and 5 bases, with 15 bases remaining between them. The CDR3 protein is CSVLTGGAETQYF. In DNA form, the CDR3 reads TGCAGCGTTCTCACTGGGGGGGCGGAGACCCAGTACTTC.

V gene TRBV30 combines with J gene TRBJ2-3; D is uncertain. The germline gives CDR1 GTSNPN, CDR2 SVGIG (reference sequence). V dropped 4 bases and J dropped 3 bases, with 17 bases sitting between them. The CDR3 contains 15 residues. The CDR3 is CAWNPFPRGTDTQYF. The CDR3 nucleotides read TGTGCCTGGAATCCGTTCCCTAGAGGTACAGATACGCAGTATTTT. Combining the CDR3 with reference TRBV30 and TRBJ2-3 gives the whole variable domain SQTIHQWPATLVQPVGSPLSLECTVEGTSNPNLYWYRQAAGRGLQLLFYSVGIGQISSEVPQNLSASRPQDRQFILSSKKLLLSDSGFYLCAWNPFPRGTDTQYFGPGTRLTVL.

The CDR3 sequence is CASSHVRADYNEQFF. The CDR3 coding sequence is TGTGCCAGCAGCCACGTCCGGGCCGACTACAATGAGCAGTTCTTC. The V gene is TRBV4-2, the J gene TRBJ2-1; D gene unclear. CDR1 is LGHNA, CDR2 YNFKEQ, per germline. V lost 3 bases and J 3 bases, leaving 12 bases between the germline ends. The CDR3 consists of 15 residues.

The rearrangement uses TRBV28 and TRBJ2-7; tentatively, D is TRBD2 (6 bases). CDR1 is MDHEN and CDR2 is SYDVKM in the germline V gene. V was clipped by 3 bases and J by 0 bases, with 12 bases between them. The CDR3 has 15 amino acids. The CDR3 region has the DNA TGTGCCAGCAGTTTCGGGGGAGGATACTCCTACGAGCAGTACTTC. It specifies CASSFGGGYSYEQYF. The full variable domain, rest sourced from reference TRBV28 and TRBJ2-7, is DVKVTQSSRYLVKRTGEKVFLECVQDMDHENMFWYRQDPGLGLRLIYFSYDVKMKEKGDIPEGYSVSREKKERFSLILESASTNQTSMYLCASSFGGGYSYEQYFGPGTRLTVT.

The V and J genes are TRBV7-6 and TRBJ1-1, with D uncertain. This CDR3 spans 13 amino acids. CDR1 is SGHVS, CDR2 FNYEAQ, per germline. V was cut by 1 base and J by 5 bases, with 8 bases left in between. The CDR3 sequence: CASSLDEETEAFF. The CDR3 nucleotides read TGTGCCAGCAGCTTAGATGAGGAGACTGAAGCTTTCTTT.